What follows describes a single T cell receptor (beta chain). Its antigen target is currently unknown. No clone much larger than this one lies a single base away; base qualities are absent. The donors were roughly 40 Caucasian individuals from Russia, aged 6 to 90 years, who were systemically healthy. Around 10 milliliters of peripheral blood were collected from each donor into EDTA-treated Vacutainer tubes. PBMCs were isolated by Ficoll-Paque density-gradient centrifugation, with at least 6 million obtained per sample. Total RNA, at least 5 micrograms per sample, was extracted from PBMCs with Trizol reagent. The percentages of naive CD45RAhigh/CD27high T cells were determined by flow cytometry on a PBMC aliquot from every donor. Trimming costs V 0 bases and J 3 bases, and their ends lie 11 bases apart. The CDR3 starts with the cysteine, ends with the phenylalanine, and has 16 residues. CDR3 DNA only is kept here, 48 bases in frame from base 1. The germline V gene supplies CDR1 ENHRY and CDR2 SYGVKD.

The library was produced with 5' RACE. Sequenced using an Illumina HiSeq 2500. A second PCR of roughly 6 to 11 cycles was run with a J-beta primer mix and a sample-barcoded 5' primer. A template-switch 5' adaptor carrying 12 random nucleotides introduced a unique molecular identifier onto each TCR beta cDNA molecule. Each sample yielded at least 3 million CDR3-containing paired-end reads. First-strand cDNA synthesis was performed from all RNA using the Mint cDNA synthesis kit, with priming by a TRBC-specific oligonucleotide. After uracil-DNA glycosylase treatment, a first 18-cycle PCR used universal primers M1SS and BC2_uni_R on all cDNA. On the authors' methods: Normalization of each sample was performed by random selection of 1 million high-quality reads, each carrying a distinct molecular identifier. Instead of being binned into consensus sequences, reads that shared molecular identifiers were thrown out. MiTCR, run with a Q25 quality threshold and the strictest error-elimination algorithm, handled CDR3 identification, clonotype clustering and error correction. A nonparametric unseen species model with Euler transformation was used to estimate a lower bound on total TCR beta diversity. TCRdb reworked the public reads: Q25 trimming with fastp, MiXCR clone assembly, productive beta chains retained. Each record represents a unique CDR3 protein, reported with the most common genes and DNA among its rows. The authors' filters were not applied to this entry. The sample includes some 700,000 distinct CDR3 sequences, with approximately 22% observed a single time. The biggest ten clones account for around 21% of the sample.

The data were taken from a study of blood T cells in healthy people across ages (dated by TCRdb to between 2014 and 2016). Turning to the overall study: In model experiments, template switching captured about one uniquely barcoded TCR beta cDNA molecule for every two T cells. Using deep sequencing normalized with unique cDNA molecular identifiers, the study measured how TCR beta repertoire diversity changes with age. Donors were grouped into four age groups: young (average roughly 15 years), middle-aged (around 39), aged (around 60) and long-lived (over 80). To avoid experimental bias, donors of different ages were spread randomly across the sequencing lanes. For two donors (one aged 18 to 30 and one aged 80 or older), the study analyzed two additional independent replicas of 1 million unique cDNA reads from the same blood draw. Summary of the overall study and its limitations: The CMV infection status of donors was not known, potentially confounding age-related changes in expanded clonotypes. Compared with the aged group, more naive CD4+ T cells, fewer expanded clones and increased TCR diversity were shown by the long-lived group, suggesting age selection. As age increased, observed TCR beta diversity per million T cells dropped in a roughly linear way, and a significant reduction was already evident by age about 40. Because profiling used bulk unsorted PBMCs, naive and antigen-experienced compartments could not be compared conclusively. Total diversity estimates from one million sequenced T cells were considered lower bounds and underestimates. The percentage of naive T cells measured by flow cytometry correlated strongly with observed TCR beta diversity.

The origin of this receptor is an older man in good health. Input material: blood. This chain is built from TRBV10-3 and TRBJ1-4, with the D segment identity uncertain. The CDR3 is CAISESGGGANEKLFF. The nucleotides are TGTGCCATCAGTGAGTCAGGTGGAGGTGCTAATGAAAAACTGTTTTTT.